A single sample is the source of the 17 T cell receptor beta chains below, sequenced in a study of shared clonotypes between healthy human individuals (TCRdb year 2020). The protocol used for the library was the immunoSEQ multiplex PCR assay. This immuneACCESS table, as held by TCRdb, lists in-frame sequences with V and J called but not all clones. Of the missing ones, under half trace to an unresolved V gene in checked studies; the others have no known cause. The sample table contains around 990,000 clones; only one count was recorded for around 77% of them. The ten largest clonotypes hold over 0.8% of the sample. Material: memory CD4+ T cells from PBMCs. The label giving this sample's cell subset or site can be read as: CD45RA-negative fraction. These receptors all stem from a man younger than 35 in good health. Some clones in this sample may be carry-over from other donors' samples.

The sample holds a few counts of this clone. The chain combines TRBV11-1 with TRBJ2-7; D is unresolved. CDR3 length: 12 amino acids. Germline V gene data show CDR1 as SGHAT and CDR2 as FQDESV (reference sequence). Deletions cut 8 bases from V and 6 bases from J, with 14 bases between. Here the CDR3 reads CASLGSDGEQYF. The DNA for the CDR3 is TGTGCCAGCCTAGGCTCCGACGGCGAGCAGTACTTC.

The chain links TRBV5-1 to TRBJ2-7, with 9 bases aligning to TRBD2. The length of the CDR3 is 13 residues. J was trimmed by 6 bases and V by 2 bases; bases with no gene match: 3. Germline values: CDR1 SGHRS, CDR2 YFSETQ. This CDR3 is CASSFGLAFEQYF. The CDR3 nucleotides are TGCGCCAGCAGCTTCGGACTAGCGTTCGAGCAGTACTTC.

The V and J genes are TRBV7-6 and TRBJ2-7; 8 bases align to TRBD2. CDR1 and CDR2 (germline): SGHVS, FNYEAQ. The CDR3 contains 15 residues. Germline trimming cut 1 base from V and 2 bases from J; bases unmatched to any gene: 4. The chain's CDR3 is CASSLDGRGPYEQYF. The CDR3 DNA follows: TGTGCCAGCAGCTTAGACGGGAGGGGTCCCTACGAGCAGTACTTC.

This clone was seen only a few times. This chain links TRBV7-2 with TRBJ1-1; D is perhaps TRBD1 (6 bases). Germline-derived CDR1 and CDR2 are SGHTA and FQGNSA. Trimming left V 4 bases short and J 1 base short, with 13 bases between. The CDR3 sequence is 15 residues long. Written as DNA, the CDR3 is TGTGCCAGCAGCTCCAATTCAGGGGCGAACACTGAAGCTTTCTTT. This sequence encodes CASSSNSGANTEAFF. The entire variable domain, with the rest obtained from reference TRBV7-2 and TRBJ1-1, is as follows: GAGVSQSPSNKVTEKGKDVELRCDPISGHTALYWYRQSLGQGLEFLIYFQGNSAPDKSGLPSDRFSAERTGGSVSTLTIQRTQQEDSAVYLCASSSNSGANTEAFFGQGTRLTVV.

This clone was counted only a few times. V gene TRBV2 combines with J gene TRBJ1-1; D remains ambiguous. This CDR3 region has 13 residues. Trimming took off 7 bases at V and 5 bases at J, with 14 bases between the two ends. CDR1 SNHLY and CDR2 FYNNEI come from the germline V gene. The CDR3 DNA reads as TGTGCCAGCAAAAACTGGGGTGGGACTGAAGCTTTCTTT. Protein: CASKNWGGTEAFF. The whole variable domain, filled in from reference TRBV2 and TRBJ1-1, reads EPEVTQTPSHQVTQMGQEVILRCVPISNHLYFYWYRQILGQKVEFLVSFYNNEISEKSEIFDDQFSVERPDGSNFTLKIRSTKLEDSAMYFCASKNWGGTEAFFGQGTRLTVV.

The chain combines TRBV11-3 with TRBJ2-7, with D perhaps TRBD2 (5 bases). CDR3 length: 13 residues. In germline, CDR1 is SGHNT, CDR2 YENEEA. V dropped 6 bases and J dropped 6 bases, with 15 bases sitting between them. CDR3 region: CASSSRGRTEQYF. DNA for the CDR3: TGTGCCAGCAGTTCTCGTGGGAGAACCGAGCAGTACTTC.

This rearrangement joins TRBV27 to TRBJ1-1; no reliable D call. The CDR3 extends over 13 amino acids. Germline values: CDR1 MNHEY, CDR2 SMNVEV (reference sequence). V was cut by 2 bases and J by 5 bases, with 9 bases left in between. CDR3 loop: CASSLLGWTEAFF. For the CDR3, the DNA is TGTGCCAGCAGTTTACTGGGGTGGACTGAAGCTTTCTTT.

This sequence joins TRBV5-6 and TRBJ2-3; tentatively, D is TRBD2 (6 bases). V lost 4 bases, J lost 5 bases, and 23 bases lay in between. The CDR3 consists of 17 residues. Per the germline V gene, CDR1 is SGHDT and CDR2 is YYEEEE. The CDR3 sequence: CASSRRQNGRRRDTQYF. The DNA of the CDR3 is TGTGCCAGCAGCAGGAGACAGAACGGGAGAAGGAGAGATACGCAGTATTTT. Combining the CDR3 with reference TRBV5-6 and TRBJ2-3 gives the whole variable domain DAGVTQSPTHLIKTRGQQVTLRCSPKSGHDTVSWYQQALGQGPQFIFQYYEEEERQRGNFPDRFSGHQFPNYSSELNVNALLLGDSALYLCASSRRQNGRRRDTQYFGPGTRLTVL.

CDR3 DNA sequence: TGTGCCTGGAGTGTACTCGGACAGGGGGCCGCCTACGAGCAGTACTTC. Protein sequence: CAWSVLGQGAAYEQYF. The rearrangement uses TRBV30 and TRBJ2-7; 11 nucleotides match TRBD1. Germline lookup yields CDR1 GTSNPN and CDR2 SVGIG (reference sequence). V lost 0 bases, J lost 2 bases, and 6 bases stayed unmatched. CDR3 length: 16 residues.

Concerning this clone: A much larger clone differs from this one at a single base, so this may be a read error. The identical CDR3 is also encoded by other nucleotide sequences in the sample. The J gene is TRBJ2-1, the V gene TRBV5-1; TRBD1 is a possible D gene (6 bases). The V gene's germline CDR1 is SGHRS and CDR2 YFSETQ. V was clipped by 0 bases and J by 10 bases, with 17 bases between them. The CDR3 runs to 15 residues. DNA of the CDR3: TGCGCCAGCAGCTTGGTTGGGCTCCTCAGGGGCGAGCAGTTCTTC. As protein: CASSLVGLLRGEQFF.

This clone was counted many times. V usage is TRBV4-1 and J usage is TRBJ2-7; 9 positions match TRBD1. The CDR3 is 16 amino acids. Germline assignment: CDR1 MGHRA and CDR2 YSYEKL. The V gene end was trimmed by 1 base and the J gene end by 7 bases; junction bases not matched to a gene: 11. This chain's CDR3 is CASSQGEGQGAGEQYF. DNA for the CDR3: TGCGCCAGCAGCCAAGGCGAGGGACAGGGTGCCGGGGAGCAGTACTTC.

The CDR3 loop reads CASSLRRPSSYEQYF. CDR3 sequence (DNA): TGTGCCAGCAGCTTACGCAGGCCAAGCTCCTACGAGCAGTACTTC. This rearrangement joins TRBV5-4 to TRBJ2-7; D is unclear. The V end lost 2 bases, the J end lost 0 bases, and 12 bases lay between the germline ends. The CDR3 extends over 15 amino acids. Germline V gene lookup returns CDR1 SGHNT and CDR2 YYREEE (reference sequence).

The chain combines TRBV28 with TRBJ2-1, with D possibly matching TRBD1 (6 bases). Germline V gene sequence: CDR1 MDHEN, CDR2 SYDVKM. V was trimmed by 10 bases and J by 7 bases, leaving 23 bases between them. CDR3 size: 15 residues. CDR3 nucleotide sequence: TGTGCCACCCAGGGGAACTCGCTCGGATGGAATGAGCAGTTCTTC. Amino acids: CATQGNSLGWNEQFF.

This clone has just a few counts. This sequence joins TRBV13 and TRBJ2-2; no reliable D call. The CDR3 totals 14 residues. From germline, CDR1 is PRHDT and CDR2 FYEKMQ (reference sequence). Trimming cost V 0 bases and J 2 bases, with 4 bases left between them. The DNA for the CDR3 is TGTGCCAGCAGCTTAGGGCACAACACCGGGGAGCTGTTTTTT. This translates into CASSLGHNTGELFF.

This clone showed up many times. The chain carries TRBV7-2 and TRBJ2-2, with 10 bases that match TRBD1. Trimming at V came to 5 bases and at J to 7 bases, leaving 7 bases not matched to a gene. CDR1 is SGHTA and CDR2 is FQGNSA in the germline V gene. The CDR3 is made up of 15 amino acids. This chain's CDR3 is CASSPDRGRIGELFF. The DNA of the CDR3 is TGTGCCAGCAGCCCCGACAGGGGGCGCATCGGGGAGCTGTTTTTT.

The chain is built from TRBV6-1 and TRBJ2-2; possible D gene TRBD1, 6 bases. This CDR3 is 15 amino acids long. V lost 7 bases and J lost 6, with 18 bases in between. Germline CDR1 reads MNHNS; CDR2 reads SASEGT. This CDR3 reads CASKGRQGTPGELFF. The CDR3 nucleotides read TGTGCCAGCAAGGGTCGGCAGGGGACCCCCGGGGAGCTGTTTTTT.

This clone has just a few counts. The V and J genes are TRBV14 and TRBJ2-1, with D maybe TRBD1 (6 bases). Trimming took off 4 bases at V and 0 bases at J, with 16 bases between the two ends. The CDR3 is 17 amino acids. Germline CDR1 and CDR2: SGHDN and FVKESK. The CDR3 nucleotides are TGTGCCAGCAGCCGACTATCAGGGGCCCTCTCCTACAATGAGCAGTTCTTC. This encodes CASSRLSGALSYNEQFF. The whole variable domain, remainder taken from reference TRBV14 and TRBJ2-1, is EAGVTQFPSHSVIEKGQTVTLRCDPISGHDNLYWYRRVMGKEIKFLLHFVKESKQDESGMPNNRFLAERTGGTYSTLKVQPAELEDSGVYFCASSRLSGALSYNEQFFGPGTRLTVL.